These 32 T cell receptor beta chains came from one sample sequenced in a study of OX40 agonist ivuxolimab in advanced cancers. Repertoires were generated with immunoSEQ multiplex PCR, while TCRdb's copy carries only in-frame clones and drops some. The data contain 70,000 or so clones, roughly 85% of them seen just once; the ten biggest clones take up about 1.3%. The sample consisted of CD4+ or CD8+ T cells sorted from blood, taken in a trial of the OX40 agonist ivuxolimab. These receptors all come from an adult with an advanced solid tumor such as melanoma, head and neck, liver or kidney cancer.

The chain uses TRBV6-6 and TRBJ1-2; D is unclear. Trimming removed 6 bases at V and 5 bases at J, with 7 bases between. This CDR3 is built from 11 residues. Germline CDR1 and CDR2: MNHNY and SVGAGI (reference sequence). As DNA, the CDR3 is TGTGCCAGCAGGGCTTCATATGGCTACACCTTC. Residues: CASRASYGYTF.

J is TRBJ2-3 and V is TRBV7-9; 8 bases are a match to TRBD2. V was clipped by 5 bases and J by 1 base; unmatched bases: 5. The CDR3 spans 15 residues. Germline lookup yields CDR1 SEHNR and CDR2 FQNEAQ (reference sequence). The CDR3 DNA sequence: TGTGCCAGCAGCCCCAGACTAGCGCGCACAGATACGCAGTATTTT. Protein: CASSPRLARTDTQYF.

CDR3 residues: CASSSRGAIENIQYF. As DNA, the CDR3 is TGTGCCAGCAGCTCTCGGGGGGCCATTGAAAACATTCAGTACTTC. The chain employs TRBV9 and TRBJ2-4; TRBD2 is a possible D gene (7 bases). The CDR3 runs to 15 residues. The V end lost 4 bases, the J end lost 5 bases, and 16 bases lay between the germline ends. Germline loops: CDR1 SGDLS, CDR2 YYNGEE.

This clone was counted between two and nine times. The CDR3 reads CASSSGQGPNSPLHF. CDR3 DNA sequence: TGTGCCAGCAGCTCCGGACAGGGGCCAAATTCACCCCTCCACTTT. This chain links TRBV7-9 with TRBJ1-6, with 9 bases fitting TRBD1. Germline CDR1 and CDR2: SEHNR and FQNEAQ (reference sequence). This CDR3 has 15 amino acids. J was trimmed by 7 bases and V by 4 bases; bases with no gene match: 5.

CDR3 sequence reads: CASSLFLSSYNEQFF. The CDR3 nucleotides are TGTGCCAGCAGCTTATTTCTAAGTTCCTACAATGAGCAGTTCTTC. The rearrangement uses TRBV11-3 and TRBJ2-1, with D unclear. This CDR3 contains 15 residues. Germline V gene lookup returns CDR1 SGHNT and CDR2 YENEEA. The germline V and J ends were trimmed by 2 bases and 1 base, with 9 bases remaining between them.

This clone has just one count. The chain is built from TRBV6-5 and TRBJ2-1; D gene ambiguous. Germline-derived CDR1 and CDR2 are MNHEY and SVGAGI. The CDR3 runs to 12 residues. Trimming stripped 1 base from V and 7 bases from J, with 5 bases between. DNA of the CDR3: TGTGCCAGCAGTTACTGGGGAAATGAGCAGTTCTTC. This gives the protein CASSYWGNEQFF.

This clone came up a few times. The CDR3 bases are TGTGCCAGCAGCCTAAGGGACGTCTACGAGCAGTACTTC. Encoded protein: CASSLRDVYEQYF. J is TRBJ2-7 and V is TRBV7-8, with D tentatively TRBD1 or TRBD2 (5 bases each). The ends were cut back, 5 bases at V and 3 bases at J, with 11 bases in the middle. This CDR3 has 13 residues. Germline CDR1 SGHVS, CDR2 FQNEAQ. Complete variable domain (other parts from reference TRBV7-8 and TRBJ2-7): GAGVSQSPRYKVAKRGQDVALRCDPISGHVSLFWYQQALGQGPEFLTYFQNEAQLDKSGLPSDRFFAERPEGSVSTLKIQRTQQEDSAVYLCASSLRDVYEQYFGPGTRLTVT.

The CDR3 spells CASSVAGERTEAFF. Written as DNA, the CDR3 is TGTGCCAGCTCAGTAGCGGGTGAGAGAACTGAAGCTTTCTTT. The V and J genes are TRBV18 and TRBJ1-1; no clear D gene. This CDR3 has 14 amino acids. CDR1 KGHSH and CDR2 LQKENI come from the germline V gene. V lost 5 bases to trimming and J lost 5 bases, with 15 bases between them.

This chain's CDR3 is CSAGDYGYTF. The CDR3 DNA reads as TGCAGCGCCGGGGACTATGGCTACACCTTC. The J gene is TRBJ1-2, the V gene TRBV29-1; no firm D call. CDR1 is SQVTM, CDR2 ANQGSEA, per germline. The CDR3 is made up of 10 amino acids. The V gene lost 7 bases and the J gene lost 3 bases, with 6 bases spanning the gap.

The CDR3 spells CATSRESGSYNEQFF. CDR3 in DNA: TGTGCCACCAGCAGAGAGTCGGGCAGTTACAATGAGCAGTTCTTC. The chain carries TRBV15 and TRBJ2-1; D remains unclear. CDR3 length equals 15 residues. Germline-derived CDR1 and CDR2 are LNHNV and YYDKDF (reference sequence). Trimming removed 0 bases at V and 4 bases at J, with 10 bases between.

This clone rates as medium-sized. The junction and the germline gene differ at one end; a read error may be behind it. The chain has TRBV4-3 and TRBJ2-7, with a possible D match to TRBD2 (5 bases). This CDR3 has 15 amino acids. The V gene's germline CDR1 is LGHNA and CDR2 YSLEER. CDR3 protein: CASSQVVGASYVQYF. The CDR3 DNA is TGCGCCAGCAGCCAAGTGGTGGGAGCTTCCTACGTGCAGTACTTC.

The V call is TRBV9, the J call TRBJ2-2; 8 bases align to TRBD1. Germline CDR1 and CDR2: SGDLS and YYNGEE. V was clipped by 4 bases and J by 1 base; unmatched bases: 6. CDR3 length: 16 amino acids. In DNA, the CDR3 is TGTGCCAGCAGCCCCCCGGGGACAGGGAACACCGGGGAGCTGTTTTTT. The encoded protein is CASSPPGTGNTGELFF.

The J gene is TRBJ1-1, the V gene TRBV30, with a weak D call TRBD1 (5 bases). This CDR3 is built from 13 residues. Trimming removed 2 bases from V and 6 bases from J, with 13 bases in between. In germline, CDR1 is GTSNPN, CDR2 SVGIG (reference sequence). The chain's CDR3 is CAWSIGVQAEAFF. As DNA, the CDR3 is TGTGCCTGGAGTATAGGGGTTCAGGCTGAAGCTTTCTTT.

This rearrangement joins TRBV19 to TRBJ2-5; 11 nucleotides line up with TRBD1. The germline CDR1 and CDR2 sequences are LNHDA and SQIVND (reference sequence). There are 14 residues in the CDR3. The V segment lost 5 bases and the J segment 4 bases; nucleotides outside the gene matches: 3. In DNA form, the CDR3 reads TGTGCCAGTAGTCCCGGGACAGGGGGAGAGACCCAGTACTTC. It encodes CASSPGTGGETQYF.

This clone was seen a few times. This rearrangement joins TRBV28 to TRBJ1-2; 11 bases fit TRBD1. The V gene's germline CDR1 is MDHEN and CDR2 SYDVKM. This CDR3 region has 16 residues. With V trimmed by 5 bases and J by 4 bases, 9 bases remained unmatched. The CDR3 nucleotides are TGTGCCAGCAGTCCAACCCGGACAGGGGGCAGCTATGGCTACACCTTC. This translates into CASSPTRTGGSYGYTF.

J is TRBJ1-1 and V is TRBV10-2, with a possible D match to TRBD1 (5 bases). V was clipped by 8 bases and J by 5 bases, with 12 bases between them. There are 12 residues in the CDR3. Germline CDR1 is WSHSY and CDR2 is SAAADI. CDR3 coding DNA: TGCGCCAGCGGTGTCAGGGCGACTGAAGCTTTCTTT. This sequence encodes CASGVRATEAFF.

The chain couples TRBV18 to TRBJ2-5; D possibly corresponds to TRBD2 (6 bases). The ends were cut back, 3 bases at V and 1 base at J, with 12 bases in the middle. The CDR3 sequence is 15 residues long. CDR1 and CDR2 (germline): KGHSH, LQKENI. The CDR3 is CASSPMGGLQETQYF. The CDR3 DNA sequence: TGTGCCAGCTCACCCATGGGGGGACTCCAAGAGACCCAGTACTTC.

The sample holds one count of this clone. The V call is TRBV5-4, the J call TRBJ2-1; D not resolved. Trimming pared 4 bases from V and 5 bases from J, leaving 4 bases between. Germline V gene sequence: CDR1 SGHNT, CDR2 YYREEE (reference sequence). The CDR3 is made up of 11 amino acids. CDR3: CASSKNNEQFF. Written as DNA, the CDR3 is TGTGCCAGCAGCAAAAACAATGAGCAGTTCTTC.

Concerning this clone: The junction shows a germline mismatch at one end, possibly a read error. The chain carries TRBV11-2 and TRBJ2-4; perhaps D is TRBD1 or TRBD2 (6 bases each). The germline CDR1 and CDR2 sequences are SGHAT and FQNNGV. This CDR3 is built from 13 residues. CDR3 in DNA: TGTGCCTGCAGGGGACTAGCCAAAAACATTCAGTACTTC. Its protein product is CACRGLAKNIQYF.

This rearrangement joins TRBV5-1 to TRBJ2-3; TRBD1 agrees at 7 bases. V was clipped by 4 bases and J by 2 bases; unmatched bases: 10. Germline V gene sequence: CDR1 SGHRS, CDR2 YFSETQ. The CDR3 is 16 residues long. CDR3 region: CASSAQGTPDTDTQYF. The CDR3 DNA is TGCGCCAGCAGCGCACAGGGGACCCCGGACACAGATACGCAGTATTTT.

This chain links TRBV10-3 with TRBJ2-1; TRBD2 matches at 10 bases. Germline-derived CDR1 and CDR2 are ENHRY and SYGVKD. V lost 0 bases and J lost 9; bases outside the gene matches: 8. This CDR3 is 16 amino acids long. The CDR3 DNA sequence: TGTGCCATCAGTGAGTCTGGACTAGCGGAAGCGGGTGAGCAGTTCTTC. Translating it yields CAISESGLAEAGEQFF.

The J gene is TRBJ2-7, the V gene TRBV14; D gene unclear. Looked up from germline, CDR1 is SGHDN and CDR2 is FVKESK. The CDR3 has 14 amino acids. V lost 2 bases and J 6 bases, leaving 14 bases between the germline ends. CDR3 loop: CASSQLRIPREQYF. The CDR3 DNA sequence: TGTGCCAGCAGCCAACTCCGGATCCCTCGCGAGCAGTACTTC.

This sequence joins TRBV7-6 and TRBJ1-5; D is unresolved. The CDR3 runs to 14 residues. Trimming pared 3 bases from V and 2 bases from J, leaving 8 bases between. In germline, CDR1 is SGHVS, CDR2 FNYEAQ. The CDR3 region is CASSLGPGNQPQHF. DNA for the CDR3: TGTGCCAGCAGCTTGGGTCCGGGCAATCAGCCCCAGCATTTT.

The chain is built from TRBV7-3 and TRBJ2-3, with TRBD2 identical over 12 bases. The CDR3 has 16 residues. V lost 5 bases to trimming and J lost 1 base; unmatched junction nucleotides: 4. Germline values: CDR1 SGHTA, CDR2 FQGTGA. The CDR3 DNA reads as TGTGCCAGCAGCCCACGACTAGCGGGGGGCACAGATACGCAGTATTTT. This translates into CASSPRLAGGTDTQYF.

The chain combines TRBV5-5 with TRBJ2-3; perhaps TRBD2 as D (6 bases). Trimming cost V 0 bases and J 1 base, with 12 bases left between them. Germline V gene lookup returns CDR1 SGHKS and CDR2 YYEKEE (reference sequence). This CDR3 region has 16 residues. CDR3 nucleotide sequence: TGTGCCAGCAGCTTGGCCGGGAGTGGCGGCACAGATACGCAGTATTTT. Its translation: CASSLAGSGGTDTQYF. Complete variable domain (other parts from reference TRBV5-5 and TRBJ2-3): DAGVTQSPTHLIKTRGQQVTLRCSPISGHKSVSWYQQVLGQGPQFIFQYYEKEERGRGNFPDRFSARQFPNYSSELNVNALLLGDSALYLCASSLAGSGGTDTQYFGPGTRLTVL.

The CDR3 loop reads CASSERAGDVYGYTF. The CDR3 DNA sequence: TGTGCCAGCAGTGAACGGGCAGGGGATGTCTATGGCTACACCTTC. The chain is built from TRBV6-1 and TRBJ1-2; D is perhaps TRBD1 (6 bases). Germline V CDR1 and CDR2: MNHNS, SASEGT. The length of the CDR3 is 15 residues. The germline V and J ends were trimmed by 2 bases and 4 bases, with 14 bases remaining between them.

The CDR3 DNA sequence: TGTGCCAGCAGGGGAACCACGGTGATGTTCTTC. Protein: CASRGTTVMFF. This chain connects TRBV7-2 to TRBJ2-1; D is uncertain. The germline V gene has CDR1 SGHTA and CDR2 FQGNSA. CDR3 size: 11 residues. V was cut by 6 bases and J by 15 bases, with 15 bases left in between. The full variable domain, rest sourced from reference TRBV7-2 and TRBJ2-1, is GAGVSQSPSNKVTEKGKDVELRCDPISGHTALYWYRQSLGQGLEFLIYFQGNSAPDKSGLPSDRFSAERTGGSVSTLTIQRTQQEDSAVYLCASRGTTVMFFGPGTRLTVL.

The CDR3 reads CASSPSLGGSVSSYEQYF. In nucleotides, the CDR3 is TGTGCCAGCAGCCCAAGCCTCGGCGGGTCGGTGAGCTCCTACGAGCAGTACTTC. V gene TRBV7-8 combines with J gene TRBJ2-7; a possible D gene is TRBD2 (5 bases). With 5 bases removed from V and 0 bases from J, the gap between germline ends came to 23 bases. This CDR3 comprises 18 residues. Germline V CDR1 and CDR2: SGHVS, FQNEAQ.

This clone showed up just a few times. Other DNA sequences of this sample code for an identical CDR3. This rearrangement joins TRBV19 to TRBJ2-7, with a weak D call TRBD1 (5 bases). The germline gives CDR1 LNHDA, CDR2 SQIVND (reference sequence). The V end was cut by 4 bases, the J end by 3 bases, with 7 bases between. This CDR3 is 12 amino acids long. CDR3: CASSRGHYEQYF. The CDR3, as DNA: TGTGCCAGTAGTAGAGGACACTACGAGCAGTACTTC.

This clone was counted a single time. The chain uses TRBV19 and TRBJ2-2; 11 positions agree with TRBD2. Trimming at V came to 6 bases and at J to 4 bases, leaving 10 bases not matched to a gene. The CDR3 contains 17 residues. Germline V gene lookup returns CDR1 LNHDA and CDR2 SQIVND (reference sequence). The CDR3 bases are TGTGCCAGTAGGACTACCCCGGGACTAGCGGTCACCGGGGAGCTGTTTTTT. Protein product: CASRTTPGLAVTGELFF.

The genes are TRBV14 and TRBJ2-1, with 9 bases that match TRBD2. The CDR3 is made up of 17 amino acids. Germline CDR1 and CDR2: SGHDN and FVKESK. V lost 2 bases, J lost 4 bases, and 9 bases stayed unmatched. Here the CDR3 reads CASSQRGRAGGYNEQFF. DNA for the CDR3: TGTGCCAGCAGCCAACGGGGTAGAGCGGGGGGATACAATGAGCAGTTCTTC.

The chain joins TRBV9 to TRBJ1-2; D gene unclear. The germline V gene encodes CDR1 SGDLS and CDR2 YYNGEE. The CDR3 covers 16 residues. V lost 4 bases, J lost 0 bases, and 16 bases lay in between. CDR3 region: CASSRSGRQANYGYTF. For the CDR3, the DNA is TGTGCCAGCAGCAGATCAGGACGGCAAGCTAACTATGGCTACACCTTC.